This T cell receptor beta chain was retrieved from a study of response to subunit inactivated influenza vaccine. Overall study findings and caveats: With each seasonal influenza vaccination, the authors suggested, few new T cells are recruited.

In germline, CDR1 is LGHNA, CDR2 YNFKEQ. V shed 5 bases and J 7 bases; nucleotides not matched to a gene: 6. The CDR3 length is 14 residues. In regard to this clonotype: Its antigen is unidentified.

Using its own MiXCR run on the RT-PCR reads, TCRdb lists one record per CDR3 protein. The repertoire holds hundreds of thousands of distinct CDR3 sequences, roughly 15% seen once, with roughly 7.6% in the top ten. The TCR comes from a man in his fifties who received an inactivated influenza vaccine. The genes are TRBV4-2 and TRBJ2-1; 9 nucleotides agree with TRBD2. The sample here was PBMCs from blood, taken 14 to 15 days before vaccination. The CDR3 nucleotides are TGTGCCAGCAGCTATGGACTAGCGCGGAATGAGCAGTTCTTC. Translating gives CASSYGLARNEQFF.